This T cell receptor (beta chain) appears in the sequencing data of a study of glioma-infiltrating T cells. Study outcomes and limitations: Very few CDR3 sequences were shared between tissue and blood. Tissue-blood divergence was below expectation in non-neoplastic patients, above in gliomas.

TCR alpha and beta CDR3 regions were amplified from RNA using iRepertoire nested multiplex PCR. Via MiXCR, TCRdb re-called the multiplex PCR reads, giving one row per CDR3 protein. The data show some 160,000 distinct CDR3 sequences, roughly 45% seen once. The CDR3 length is 16 residues. V shed 0 bases and J 10 bases; nucleotides not matched to a gene: 7. Germline V gives CDR1 SGHAT, CDR2 FQNNGV. Concerning this clonotype: Its matching antigen is unknown. This may come from a read error, since a much larger clone is one base off. Likely a read error: the CDR3 ends without its conserved phenylalanine or tryptophan.

Sequenced input: glioma tissue, nonneoplastic brain tissue, or PBMCs (not recorded which). The source is a human donor with low-grade glioma or glioblastoma, undergoing nonglioma brain surgery, or in good health (not recorded which). This chain links TRBV11-2 with TRBJ1-6, with 9 bases lining up with TRBD1. The CDR3 coding sequence is TGTGCCAGCAGCTTAGACGGACAGGGGTTTCGGTCACCCCTCCACTCT. This translates into CASSLDGQGFRSPLHS.